Shown below are 26 T cell receptor beta chains from a single sample sequenced in a study of cytomegalovirus exposure and HLA in healthy donors. This PCR relied on a set of 60 Vbeta primers and 13 Jbeta primers. Clones were read by immunoSEQ multiplex PCR, and TCRdb kept only the in-frame ones, dropping some. In all, the sample yields around 140,000 clones. Input material: PBMCs. These receptors were taken from a male donor in good health and CMV-seronegative.

The DNA for the CDR3 is TGTGCCTGGAGTATTGGACTAGCGGGGTCAGATACGCAGTATTTT. It translates to CAWSIGLAGSDTQYF. This chain uses TRBV30 with TRBJ2-3, with 12 bases lining up with TRBD2. The CDR3 sequence is 15 residues long. Looked up from germline, CDR1 is GTSNPN and CDR2 is SVGIG (reference sequence). The V gene end was trimmed by 2 bases and the J gene end by 4 bases; junction bases not matched to a gene: 4.

V gene TRBV19 combines with J gene TRBJ1-3; D is unclear. The V gene lost 3 bases and the J gene lost 2 bases, with 14 bases spanning the gap. This CDR3 is built from 16 residues. Germline CDR1 reads LNHDA; CDR2 reads SQIVND (reference sequence). The CDR3 region is CASSIGSDAAGNTIYF. The CDR3 region has the DNA TGTGCCAGTAGTATCGGAAGTGATGCGGCTGGAAACACCATATATTTT.

The chain links TRBV7-2 to TRBJ1-5; D not resolved. V lost 2 bases, J lost 3 bases, and 8 bases lay in between. Germline V gives CDR1 SGHTA, CDR2 FQGNSA. The CDR3 consists of 14 residues. The CDR3 sequence: CASSLIRSNQPQHF. CDR3 nucleotides: TGTGCCAGCAGCTTAATCAGGTCCAATCAGCCCCAGCATTTT.

The V and J genes are TRBV28 and TRBJ1-6, with 7 bases aligning to TRBD1. V lost 3 bases to trimming and J lost 7 bases; unmatched junction nucleotides: 9. The CDR3 totals 16 residues. Germline CDR1 reads MDHEN; CDR2 reads SYDVKM. CDR3 sequence: CASSLLPGQRNSPLHF. CDR3 bases: TGTGCCAGCAGTTTGCTTCCGGGACAGCGAAATTCACCCCTCCACTTT.

This rearrangement joins TRBV9 to TRBJ2-3, with no clear D. Germline V gives CDR1 SGDLS, CDR2 YYNGEE. V lost 4 bases, J lost 0 bases, and 12 bases lay in between. This CDR3 comprises 15 residues. The CDR3 bases are TGTGCCAGCAGCCCACAGATATCTAGCACAGATACGCAGTATTTT. It specifies CASSPQISSTDTQYF.

The rearrangement links TRBV18 to TRBJ2-3; TRBD2 might be the D (5 bases). The V end lost 3 bases, the J end lost 0 bases, and 13 bases lay between the germline ends. The CDR3 sequence is 16 residues long. Germline V CDR1 and CDR2: KGHSH, LQKENI. The CDR3 region has the DNA TGTGCCAGCTCACCCCTAGGAGGCTCTAGCACAGATACGCAGTATTTT. Its protein product is CASSPLGGSSTDTQYF.

This chain uses TRBV2 with TRBJ1-2, with TRBD1 matching over 7 bases. The CDR3 length is 15 residues. Germline assignment: CDR1 SNHLY and CDR2 FYNNEI. V gave up 7 bases and J gave up 6 bases; unmatched junction bases: 14. This CDR3 reads CASTWAHRGYDGYTF. CDR3 bases: TGTGCCAGCACCTGGGCCCACAGGGGATACGATGGCTACACCTTC.

The chain links TRBV5-1 to TRBJ2-7; D is perhaps TRBD2 (5 bases). This CDR3 contains 14 residues. CDR1 and CDR2 from the germline V gene are SGHRS and YFSETQ. V lost 7 bases, J lost 5 bases, and 19 bases lay in between. Written as DNA, the CDR3 is TGCGCCAGCGCGAATCTAGCCCCCTTCGACGAGCAGTACTTC. Its protein is CASANLAPFDEQYF.

CDR3: CASSQSSGVTGELFF. In DNA form, the CDR3 reads TGTGCCAGCAGCCAATCTAGCGGGGTCACCGGGGAGCTGTTTTTT. The chain joins TRBV4-2 to TRBJ2-2; TRBD2 matches at 9 bases. With V trimmed by 2 bases and J by 4 bases, 2 bases remained unmatched. Germline CDR1 reads LGHNA; CDR2 reads YNFKEQ. CDR3 length: 15 amino acids.

The gene calls are TRBV6-5 and TRBJ2-5, with 11 bases matching TRBD2. This CDR3 has 16 residues. Germline V CDR1 and CDR2: MNHEY, SVGAGI. V gave up 0 bases and J gave up 4 bases; unmatched junction bases: 4. CDR3 sequence (DNA): TGTGCCAGCAGTTACTCGACTAGCGGGAAAGGAGAGACCCAGTACTTC. Translated: CASSYSTSGKGETQYF.

This chain links TRBV14 with TRBJ1-2; D uncertain. Per the germline V gene, CDR1 is SGHDN and CDR2 is FVKESK. V was shortened by 0 bases and J by 8 bases, with 13 bases between the two germline ends. This CDR3 spans 14 amino acids. The CDR3 spells CASSQDLGVRGYTF. CDR3 coding DNA: TGTGCCAGCAGCCAAGACCTAGGAGTTAGGGGCTACACCTTC.

Concerning this clone: In the same sample, other DNA sequences code for this CDR3. The rearrangement links TRBV9 to TRBJ1-1; no reliable D call. This CDR3 has 13 residues. Germline V gives CDR1 SGDLS, CDR2 YYNGEE. Trimming removed 4 bases from V and 2 bases from J, with 9 bases in between. The CDR3 sequence is CASSLRGNTEAFF. The CDR3 nucleotides read TGTGCCAGCAGCCTCCGGGGTAACACTGAAGCTTTCTTT.

The chain carries TRBV19 and TRBJ2-1; TRBD1 is a possible D gene (5 bases). CDR1 is LNHDA, CDR2 SQIVND, per germline (reference sequence). The CDR3 spans 16 residues. Trimming cost V 5 bases and J 3 bases, with 17 bases left between them. The CDR3 bases are TGTGCCAGTAGTTCCCAGGACACTTCGTACTACAATGAGCAGTTCTTC. Protein product: CASSSQDTSYYNEQFF.

The rearrangement links TRBV4-2 to TRBJ2-5, with 7 bases identical to TRBD1. There are 16 residues in the CDR3. V lost 2 bases and J lost 7; bases outside the gene matches: 13. In germline, CDR1 is LGHNA, CDR2 YNFKEQ. The CDR3 DNA follows: TGTGCCAGCAGCCAAAAAGAGAGACAGGGAACCGGGACCCAGTACTTC. Its protein product is CASSQKERQGTGTQYF.

The V and J genes are TRBV4-3 and TRBJ2-3, with TRBD2 as a possible D gene (6 bases). Trimming shortened V by 0 bases and J by 4 bases, and 14 bases separated the two germline ends. Germline V gene lookup returns CDR1 LGHNA and CDR2 YSLEER. The CDR3 totals 16 residues. For the CDR3, the DNA is TGCGCCAGCAGCCAAGATATTGGAGGACTATCAGATACGCAGTATTTT. It encodes CASSQDIGGLSDTQYF.

The rearrangement links TRBV7-2 to TRBJ1-2; weak D call: TRBD1 (6 bases). Germline V CDR1 and CDR2: SGHTA, FQGNSA. V was trimmed by 1 base and J by 3 bases, leaving 15 bases between them. The CDR3 is made up of 16 amino acids. The CDR3 DNA follows: TGTGCCAGCAGCTTAGTGGTCAGGGGAAGGGACTATGGCTACACCTTC. As protein: CASSLVVRGRDYGYTF.

The V call is TRBV6-1, the J call TRBJ1-1; no reliable D call. The ends were cut back, 4 bases at V and 2 bases at J, with 11 bases in the middle. The CDR3 totals 14 residues. Germline V gene sequence: CDR1 MNHNS, CDR2 SASEGT. The CDR3 loop is CASSANQINTEAFF. The CDR3 DNA sequence: TGTGCCAGCAGTGCAAACCAGATAAACACTGAAGCTTTCTTT.

This CDR3 is CASSQAGANYGYTF. In DNA, the CDR3 is TGTGCCAGCAGCCAAGCAGGGGCTAACTATGGCTACACCTTC. The gene calls are TRBV14 and TRBJ1-2; D possibly corresponds to TRBD1 (6 bases). Trimming removed 1 base at V and 0 bases at J, with 6 bases between. The CDR3 is made up of 14 amino acids. The germline CDR1 and CDR2 sequences are SGHDN and FVKESK.

The genes are TRBV5-4 and TRBJ2-1, with D possibly TRBD1 on 6 matching bases. CDR1 SGHNT and CDR2 YYREEE come from the germline V gene (reference sequence). This CDR3 is 16 amino acids long. V dropped 4 bases and J dropped 3 bases, with 17 bases sitting between them. CDR3 coding DNA: TGTGCCAGCAGCCCGGGTGGGGGCTATGTCTACAATGAGCAGTTCTTC. Translating gives CASSPGGGYVYNEQFF.

The chain is built from TRBV9 and TRBJ1-3; maybe TRBD1 (6 bases). Looked up from germline, CDR1 is SGDLS and CDR2 is YYNGEE. V shed 2 bases and J shed 0 bases, with 9 bases lying between them. The length of the CDR3 is 15 residues. The CDR3 sequence is CASSVGQTSGNTIYF. CDR3 in DNA: TGTGCCAGCAGCGTCGGACAGACCTCTGGAAACACCATATATTTT.

The genes are TRBV7-9 and TRBJ1-5; possibly TRBD1 for D (6 bases). This CDR3 region has 16 residues. The V and J ends lost 1 base and 0 bases respectively, with 10 bases between them. The germline V gene encodes CDR1 SEHNR and CDR2 FQNEAQ (reference sequence). In nucleotides, the CDR3 is TGTGCCAGCAGCTTAGTAGGGGGACATAGCAATCAGCCCCAGCATTTT. It specifies CASSLVGGHSNQPQHF.

The V gene is TRBV7-8, the J gene TRBJ2-5, with D possibly being TRBD1 (5 bases). The CDR3 has 14 residues. V lost 6 bases to trimming and J lost 4 bases, with 15 bases between them. CDR1 SGHVS and CDR2 FQNEAQ come from the germline V gene. The CDR3 spells CASRLRQGSETQYF. CDR3 in DNA: TGTGCCAGCAGACTAAGGCAGGGATCAGAGACCCAGTACTTC.

The V call is TRBV5-1, the J call TRBJ2-1; TRBD2 aligns across 14 bases. Germline assignment: CDR1 SGHRS and CDR2 YFSETQ. This CDR3 has 18 amino acids. J was trimmed by 7 bases and V by 4 bases; bases with no gene match: 13. The CDR3 region has the DNA TGCGCCAGCAGCCGGAGCCCTTTCGGACTAGCGGGGGGAAATGAGCAGTTCTTC. Translated, it gives CASSRSPFGLAGGNEQFF. Drawing the rest from reference TRBV5-1 and TRBJ2-1, the complete variable domain is KAGVTQTPRYLIKTRGQQVTLSCSPISGHRSVSWYQQTPGQGLQFLFEYFSETQRNKGNFPGRFSGRQFSNSRSEMNVSTLELGDSALYLCASSRSPFGLAGGNEQFFGPGTRLTVL.

J is TRBJ2-7 and V is TRBV9; 9 bases are shared with TRBD1. J gave up 3 bases and V 4 bases, and 8 bases lay outside the gene matches. Germline CDR1 and CDR2: SGDLS and YYNGEE. This CDR3 is 15 amino acids long. CDR3 coding DNA: TGTGCCAGCAGCCCATCCGGGACAGGGCTCTACGAGCAGTACTTC. Translation: CASSPSGTGLYEQYF.

The rearrangement links TRBV19 to TRBJ2-6, with 7 bases lining up with TRBD1. Per germline, CDR1 LNHDA and CDR2 SQIVND (reference sequence). This CDR3 comprises 15 residues. Trimming took 6 bases from V and 2 from J; bases not matched to a gene: 4. The CDR3 sequence is CASSDRVTGANVLTF. The CDR3 DNA follows: TGTGCCAGTAGCGACAGGGTGACTGGGGCCAACGTCCTGACTTTC.

The chain uses TRBV5-4 and TRBJ2-5, with a possible D match to TRBD2 (6 bases). The CDR3 contains 14 residues. V was trimmed by 0 bases and J by 7 bases, leaving 13 bases between them. From germline, CDR1 is SGHNT and CDR2 YYREEE (reference sequence). This CDR3 reads CASSLVEEGATQYF. The CDR3 coding sequence is TGTGCCAGCAGCTTGGTCGAGGAGGGTGCGACCCAGTACTTC. Supplemented by reference TRBV5-4 and TRBJ2-5, the full variable domain reads ETGVTQSPTHLIKTRGQQVTLRCSSQSGHNTVSWYQQALGQGPQFIFQYYREEENGRGNFPPRFSGLQFPNYSSELNVNALELDDSALYLCASSLVEEGATQYFGPGTRLLVL.